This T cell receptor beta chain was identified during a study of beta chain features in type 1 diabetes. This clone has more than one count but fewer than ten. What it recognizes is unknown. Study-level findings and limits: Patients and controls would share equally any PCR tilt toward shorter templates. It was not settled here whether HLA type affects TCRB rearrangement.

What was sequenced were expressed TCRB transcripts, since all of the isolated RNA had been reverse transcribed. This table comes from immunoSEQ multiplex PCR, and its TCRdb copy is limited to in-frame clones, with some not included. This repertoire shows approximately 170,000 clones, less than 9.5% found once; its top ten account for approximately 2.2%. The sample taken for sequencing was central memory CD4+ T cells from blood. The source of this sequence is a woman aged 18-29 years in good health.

CDR3 amino acids: CASSQAPGTSGDTYNEQFF. For the CDR3, the DNA is TGCGCCAGCAGCCAAGCTCCGGGGACTAGCGGGGATACCTACAATGAGCAGTTCTTC. V gene TRBV4-1 combines with J gene TRBJ2-1, with 13 bases that match TRBD2. J was trimmed by 2 bases and V by 1 base; bases with no gene match: 8. CDR3 length equals 19 residues. Germline assignment: CDR1 MGHRA and CDR2 YSYEKL.